The sequence of this TCR beta chain was determined in a study of early T cells in non-severe SARS-CoV-2 infection. Individual cDNA molecules carried attached unique molecular identifiers. In TCRdb, the 5' RACE reads were re-called with MiXCR into one record per CDR3 protein. The sample has about 61,000 distinct CDR3 sequences; approximately 9% are singletons. CDR3 length equals 15 residues. CDR1 and CDR2 (germline): SGHNT, YYREEE (reference sequence). V lost 0 bases to trimming and J lost 7 bases; unmatched junction nucleotides: 6. The rearrangement uses TRBV5-4 and TRBJ2-1; 8 positions match TRBD1. The source is an adult who was a healthcare worker with PCR-confirmed SARS-CoV-2 infection or an uninfected control (not recorded which). The source material was whole blood. The CDR3 is CASSLGRGQGNEQFF. For the CDR3, the DNA is TGTGCCAGCAGCTTGGGCAGGGGGCAAGGGAATGAGCAGTTCTTC.